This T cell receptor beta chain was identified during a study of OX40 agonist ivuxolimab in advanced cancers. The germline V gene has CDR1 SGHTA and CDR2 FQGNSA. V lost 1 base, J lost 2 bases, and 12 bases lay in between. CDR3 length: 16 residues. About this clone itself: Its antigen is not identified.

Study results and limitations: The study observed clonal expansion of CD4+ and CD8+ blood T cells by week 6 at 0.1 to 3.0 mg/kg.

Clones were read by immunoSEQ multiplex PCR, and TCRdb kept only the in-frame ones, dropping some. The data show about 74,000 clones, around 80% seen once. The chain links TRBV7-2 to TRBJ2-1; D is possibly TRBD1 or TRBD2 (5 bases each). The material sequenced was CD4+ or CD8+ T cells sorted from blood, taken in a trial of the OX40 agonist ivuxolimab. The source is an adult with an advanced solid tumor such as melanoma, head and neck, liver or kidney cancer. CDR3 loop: CASSLVIGTPYNEQFF. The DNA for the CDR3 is TGTGCCAGCAGCTTAGTAATTGGGACCCCCTACAATGAGCAGTTCTTC. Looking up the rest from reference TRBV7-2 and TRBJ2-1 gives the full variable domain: GAGVSQSPSNKVTEKGKDVELRCDPISGHTALYWYRQSLGQGLEFLIYFQGNSAPDKSGLPSDRFSAERTGGSVSTLTIQRTQQEDSAVYLCASSLVIGTPYNEQFFGPGTRLTVL.